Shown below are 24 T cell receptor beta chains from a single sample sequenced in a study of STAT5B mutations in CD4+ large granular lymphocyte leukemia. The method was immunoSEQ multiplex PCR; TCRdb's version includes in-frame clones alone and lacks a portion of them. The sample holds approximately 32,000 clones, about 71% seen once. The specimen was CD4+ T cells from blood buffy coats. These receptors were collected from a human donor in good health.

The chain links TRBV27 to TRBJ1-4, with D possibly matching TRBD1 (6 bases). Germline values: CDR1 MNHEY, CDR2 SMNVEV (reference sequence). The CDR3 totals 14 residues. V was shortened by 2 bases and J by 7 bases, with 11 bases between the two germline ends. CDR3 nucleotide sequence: TGTGCCAGCAGTTTAAGGGGGAGTAGTGAAAAACTGTTTTTT. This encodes CASSLRGSSEKLFF.

CDR3: CASSLGGGNTEAFF. The CDR3 nucleotides are TGCGCCAGCAGCTTGGGAGGGGGTAACACTGAAGCTTTCTTT. The gene calls are TRBV5-1 and TRBJ1-1, with a possible D match to TRBD1 (6 bases). There are 14 residues in the CDR3. Germline V lookup: CDR1 SGHRS, CDR2 YFSETQ. V gave up 0 bases and J gave up 2 bases, with 8 bases separating them.

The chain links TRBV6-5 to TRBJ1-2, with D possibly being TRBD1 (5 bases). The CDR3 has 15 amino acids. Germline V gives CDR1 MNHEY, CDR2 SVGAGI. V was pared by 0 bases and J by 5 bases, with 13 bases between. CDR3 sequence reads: CASSYSTGRNYGYTF. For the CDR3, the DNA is TGTGCCAGCAGTTACTCGACGGGACGGAATTATGGCTACACCTTC.

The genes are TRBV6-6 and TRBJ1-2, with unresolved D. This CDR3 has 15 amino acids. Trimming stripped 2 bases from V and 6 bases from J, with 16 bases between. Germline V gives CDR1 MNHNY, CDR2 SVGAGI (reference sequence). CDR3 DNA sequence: TGTGCCAGCAGTTACCCATGGAGCGGGGTAGATGGCTACACCTTC. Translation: CASSYPWSGVDGYTF.

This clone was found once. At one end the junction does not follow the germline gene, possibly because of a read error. The CDR3 reads CASSLGRHQETQYF. CDR3 in DNA: TGTGCCAGCAGCTTAGGAAGACACCAGGAGACCCAGTACTTC. The chain carries TRBV7-6 and TRBJ2-5; D not certain. The CDR3 consists of 14 residues. Per germline, CDR1 SGHVS and CDR2 FNYEAQ.

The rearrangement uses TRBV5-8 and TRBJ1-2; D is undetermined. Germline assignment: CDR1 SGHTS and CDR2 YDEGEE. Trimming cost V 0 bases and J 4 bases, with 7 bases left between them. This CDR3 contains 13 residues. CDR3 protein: CASSLEQSYGYTF. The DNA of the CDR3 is TGTGCCAGCAGCTTGGAACAGTCCTATGGCTACACCTTC.

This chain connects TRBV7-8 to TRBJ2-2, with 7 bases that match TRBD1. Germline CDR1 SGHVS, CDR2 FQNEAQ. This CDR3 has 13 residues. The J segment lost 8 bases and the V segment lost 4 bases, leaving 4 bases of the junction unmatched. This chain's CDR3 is CASSSQGKGELFF. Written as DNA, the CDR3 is TGTGCCAGCAGCTCACAGGGGAAGGGGGAGCTGTTTTTT.

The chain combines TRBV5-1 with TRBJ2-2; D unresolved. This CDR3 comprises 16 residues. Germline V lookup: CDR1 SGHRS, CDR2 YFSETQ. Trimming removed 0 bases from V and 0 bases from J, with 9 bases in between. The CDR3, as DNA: TGCGCCAGCAGCTTGGTGGCCAGTTCGAACACCGGGGAGCTGTTTTTT. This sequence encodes CASSLVASSNTGELFF. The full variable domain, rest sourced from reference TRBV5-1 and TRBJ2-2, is KAGVTQTPRYLIKTRGQQVTLSCSPISGHRSVSWYQQTPGQGLQFLFEYFSETQRNKGNFPGRFSGRQFSNSRSEMNVSTLELGDSALYLCASSLVASSNTGELFFGEGSRLTVL.

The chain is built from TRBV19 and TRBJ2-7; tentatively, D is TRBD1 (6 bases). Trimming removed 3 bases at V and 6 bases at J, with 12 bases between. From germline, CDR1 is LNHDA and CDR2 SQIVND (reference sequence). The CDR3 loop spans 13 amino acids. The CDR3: CASSISGTTEQYF. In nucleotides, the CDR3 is TGTGCCAGTAGTATCTCCGGGACAACCGAGCAGTACTTC.

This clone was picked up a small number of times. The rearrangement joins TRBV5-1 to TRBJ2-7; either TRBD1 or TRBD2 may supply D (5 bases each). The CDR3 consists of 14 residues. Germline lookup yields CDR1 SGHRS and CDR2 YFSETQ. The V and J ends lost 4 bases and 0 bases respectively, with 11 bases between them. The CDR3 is CASSMGPSSYEQYF. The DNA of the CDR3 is TGCGCCAGCAGCATGGGACCGAGCTCCTACGAGCAGTACTTC.

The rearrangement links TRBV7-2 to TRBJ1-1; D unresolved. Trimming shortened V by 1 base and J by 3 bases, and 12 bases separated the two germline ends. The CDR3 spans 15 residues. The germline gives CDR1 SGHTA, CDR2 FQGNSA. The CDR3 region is CASSLVGRGDTEAFF. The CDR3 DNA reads TGTGCCAGCAGCTTAGTCGGCCGCGGGGACACTGAAGCTTTCTTT.

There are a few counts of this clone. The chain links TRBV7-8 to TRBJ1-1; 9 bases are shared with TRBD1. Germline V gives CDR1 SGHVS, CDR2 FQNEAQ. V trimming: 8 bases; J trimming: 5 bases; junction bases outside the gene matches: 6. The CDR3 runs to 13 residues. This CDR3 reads CASGGTGWTEAFF. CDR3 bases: TGTGCCAGCGGAGGGACAGGGTGGACTGAAGCTTTCTTT.

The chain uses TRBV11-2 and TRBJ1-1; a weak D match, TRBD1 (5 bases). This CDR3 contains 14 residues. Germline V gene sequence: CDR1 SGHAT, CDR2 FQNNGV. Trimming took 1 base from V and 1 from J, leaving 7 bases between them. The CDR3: CASSLAGRNTEAFF. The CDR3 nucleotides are TGTGCCAGCAGCTTAGCAGGGCGGAACACTGAAGCTTTCTTT.

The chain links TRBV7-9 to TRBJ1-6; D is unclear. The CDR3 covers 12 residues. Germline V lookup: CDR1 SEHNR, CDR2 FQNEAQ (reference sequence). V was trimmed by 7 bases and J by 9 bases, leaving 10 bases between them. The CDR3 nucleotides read TGTGCCAGCACCATTGAAGGTTCACCCCTCCACTTT. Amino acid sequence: CASTIEGSPLHF.

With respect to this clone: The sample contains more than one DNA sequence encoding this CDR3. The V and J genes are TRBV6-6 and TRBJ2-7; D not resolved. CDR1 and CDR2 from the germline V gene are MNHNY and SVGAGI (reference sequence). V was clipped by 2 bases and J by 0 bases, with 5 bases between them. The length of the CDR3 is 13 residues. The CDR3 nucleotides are TGTGCCAGCAGTTACAGGAGCTCCTACGAGCAGTACTTC. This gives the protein CASSYRSSYEQYF.

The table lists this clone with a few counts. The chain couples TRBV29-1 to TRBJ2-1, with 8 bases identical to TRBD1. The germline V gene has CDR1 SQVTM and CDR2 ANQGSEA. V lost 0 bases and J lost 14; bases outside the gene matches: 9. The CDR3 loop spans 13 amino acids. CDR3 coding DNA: TGCAGCGTTGAAGATCAGGTCGGACAGGGTGAGTTCTTC. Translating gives CSVEDQVGQGEFF.

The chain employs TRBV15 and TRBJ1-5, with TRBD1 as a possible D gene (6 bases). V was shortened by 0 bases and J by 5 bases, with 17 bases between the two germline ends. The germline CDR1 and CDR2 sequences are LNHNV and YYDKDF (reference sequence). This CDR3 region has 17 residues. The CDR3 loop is CATSRDTGGIGDQPQHF. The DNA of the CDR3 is TGTGCCACCAGCAGAGATACTGGGGGCATTGGGGATCAGCCCCAGCATTTT. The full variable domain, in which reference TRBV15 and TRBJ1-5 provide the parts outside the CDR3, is DAMVIQNPRYQVTQFGKPVTLSCSQTLNHNVMYWYQQKSSQAPKLLFHYYDKDFNNEADTPDNFQSRRPNTSFCFLDIRSPGLGDTAMYLCATSRDTGGIGDQPQHFGDGTRLSIL.

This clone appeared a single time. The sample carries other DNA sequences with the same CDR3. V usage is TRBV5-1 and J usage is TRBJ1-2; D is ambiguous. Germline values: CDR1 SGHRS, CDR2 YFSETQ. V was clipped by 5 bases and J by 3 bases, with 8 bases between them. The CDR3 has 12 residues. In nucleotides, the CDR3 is TGCGCCAGCAGTGTGGAGGACTATGGCTACACCTTC. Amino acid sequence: CASSVEDYGYTF.

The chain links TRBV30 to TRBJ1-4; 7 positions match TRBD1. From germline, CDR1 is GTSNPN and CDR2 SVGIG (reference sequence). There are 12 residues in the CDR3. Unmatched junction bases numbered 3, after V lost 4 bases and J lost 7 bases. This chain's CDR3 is CAWTGGGEKLFF. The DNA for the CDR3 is TGTGCCTGGACAGGGGGGGGTGAAAAACTGTTTTTT.

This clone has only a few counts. The CDR3 spells CAWSYMGGNQPQHF. The CDR3 DNA reads as TGTGCCTGGAGTTACATGGGGGGCAATCAGCCCCAGCATTTT. This sequence joins TRBV30 and TRBJ1-5; tentative D call: TRBD1 (5 bases). In germline, CDR1 is GTSNPN, CDR2 SVGIG (reference sequence). The CDR3 runs 14 residues. V was cut by 2 bases and J by 2 bases, with 10 bases left in between.

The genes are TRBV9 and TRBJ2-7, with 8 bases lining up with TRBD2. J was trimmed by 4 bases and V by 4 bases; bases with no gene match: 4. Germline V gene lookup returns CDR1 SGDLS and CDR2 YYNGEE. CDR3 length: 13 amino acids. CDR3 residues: CASSPAGGYEQYF. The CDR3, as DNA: TGTGCCAGCAGCCCCGCGGGGGGATACGAGCAGTACTTC. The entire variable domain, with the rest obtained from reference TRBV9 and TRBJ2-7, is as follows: DSGVTQTPKHLITATGQRVTLRCSPRSGDLSVYWYQQSLDQGLQFLIQYYNGEERAKGNILERFSAQQFPDLHSELNLSSLELGDSALYFCASSPAGGYEQYFGPGTRLTVT.

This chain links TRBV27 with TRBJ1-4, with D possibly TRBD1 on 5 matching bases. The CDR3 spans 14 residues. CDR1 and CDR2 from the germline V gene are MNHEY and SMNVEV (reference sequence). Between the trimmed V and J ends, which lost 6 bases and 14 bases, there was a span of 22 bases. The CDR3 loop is CASSSRAGPGMLFF. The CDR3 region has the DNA TGTGCCAGCAGCTCCCGCGCAGGGCCAGGTATGCTGTTTTTT.

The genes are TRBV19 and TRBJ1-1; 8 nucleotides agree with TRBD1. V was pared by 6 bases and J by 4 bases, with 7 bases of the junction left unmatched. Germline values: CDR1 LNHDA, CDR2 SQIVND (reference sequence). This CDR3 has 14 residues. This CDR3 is CASRPGQVATEAFF. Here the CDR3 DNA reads TGTGCCAGTAGGCCGGGACAGGTAGCCACTGAAGCTTTCTTT. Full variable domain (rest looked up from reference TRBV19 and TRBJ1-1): DGGITQSPKYLFRKEGQNVTLSCEQNLNHDAMYWYRQDPGQGLRLIYYSQIVNDFQKGDIAEGYSVSREKKESFPLTVTSAQKNPTAFYLCASRPGQVATEAFFGQGTRLTVV.

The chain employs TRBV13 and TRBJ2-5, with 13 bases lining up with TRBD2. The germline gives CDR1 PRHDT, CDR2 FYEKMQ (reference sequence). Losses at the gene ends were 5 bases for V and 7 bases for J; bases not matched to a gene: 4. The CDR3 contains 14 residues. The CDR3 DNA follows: TGTGCCAGCAGCACTAGCGGGGGGGCTGGGACCCAGTACTTC. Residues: CASSTSGGAGTQYF.